This TCR beta chain was obtained from a study of OX40 agonist ivuxolimab in advanced cancers. For the study at large: Patients treated during dose escalation were battling hepatocellular carcinoma, melanoma, renal cell or head and neck cancer. Partial responses occurred in three patients (one hepatocellular carcinoma, two cutaneous melanoma). Overall study findings and caveats: There was clonal expansion of CD4+ and CD8+ blood T cells by week 6 at 0.1 to 3.0 mg/kg.

TCRdb's copy holds only in-frame clones and misses some; the assay was immunoSEQ multiplex PCR. The sample consists of about 69,000 clones, around nine tenths of them appearing once. The CDR3 has 14 residues. V dropped 6 bases and J dropped 4 bases, with 16 bases sitting between them. Per germline, CDR1 SGHNT and CDR2 YYREEE (reference sequence). About this clone itself: Its antigen is currently unknown.

At cycle 4 day 1, cycle 7 day 1, and baseline, blood was sampled. This sequence joins TRBV5-4 and TRBJ2-5; possible D gene TRBD1, 6 bases. This sequence was found in an adult with an advanced solid tumor such as melanoma, head and neck, liver or kidney cancer. Source: CD4+ or CD8+ T cells sorted from blood, taken in a trial of the OX40 agonist ivuxolimab. The chain's CDR3 is CASTTEQGVETQYF. CDR3 nucleotide sequence: TGTGCCAGCACGACGGAACAGGGTGTAGAGACCCAGTACTTC.